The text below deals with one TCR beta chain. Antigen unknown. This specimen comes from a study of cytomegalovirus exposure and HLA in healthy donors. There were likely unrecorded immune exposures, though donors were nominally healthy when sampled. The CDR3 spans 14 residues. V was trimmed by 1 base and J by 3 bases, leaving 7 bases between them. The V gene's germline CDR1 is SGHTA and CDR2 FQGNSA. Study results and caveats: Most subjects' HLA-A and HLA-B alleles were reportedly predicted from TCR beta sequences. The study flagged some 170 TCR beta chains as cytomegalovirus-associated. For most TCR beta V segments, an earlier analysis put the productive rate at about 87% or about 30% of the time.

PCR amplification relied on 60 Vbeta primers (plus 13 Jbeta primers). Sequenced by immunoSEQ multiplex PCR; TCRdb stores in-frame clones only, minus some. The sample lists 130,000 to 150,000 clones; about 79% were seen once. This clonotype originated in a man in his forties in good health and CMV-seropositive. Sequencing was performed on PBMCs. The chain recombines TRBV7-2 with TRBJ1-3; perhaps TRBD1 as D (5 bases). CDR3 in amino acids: CASSLGGDGNTIYF. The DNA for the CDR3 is TGTGCCAGCAGCTTAGGGGGGGATGGAAACACCATATATTTT.